This T cell receptor beta chain was identified in a study of identical twins. Whole-study results and caveats: Invariant MAIT and iNKT cells may have partly biased zero-insertion analyses. Beta out-of-frame sequences showed weaker excess twin sharing. Within twin pairs, the out-of-frame alpha sequences they shared showed excess low generation probability.

A universal primer site was added by template switching, and unique molecular identifiers were carried by the cDNA. TCRdb re-called the 5' RACE reads through MiXCR, storing one row per CDR3 protein. The sample contains 1,800,000 or so distinct CDR3 sequences, roughly a third of which appear only once. This clonotype has more than one count but fewer than ten. Its antigen remains unidentified. The CDR3 is made up of 15 amino acids. The TCR sequence derives from a newborn girl in good health. Sequenced: cord blood. The rearrangement links TRBV21-1 to TRBJ2-1; TRBD1, as called in the table, went unchecked against the DNA. TRBV21-1 is a pseudogene locus. CDR3 sequence: CASSPPTGSYNEQFF. The CDR3 nucleotides are TGTGCCAGCAGCCCCCCGACAGGCTCCTACAATGAGCAGTTCTTC.